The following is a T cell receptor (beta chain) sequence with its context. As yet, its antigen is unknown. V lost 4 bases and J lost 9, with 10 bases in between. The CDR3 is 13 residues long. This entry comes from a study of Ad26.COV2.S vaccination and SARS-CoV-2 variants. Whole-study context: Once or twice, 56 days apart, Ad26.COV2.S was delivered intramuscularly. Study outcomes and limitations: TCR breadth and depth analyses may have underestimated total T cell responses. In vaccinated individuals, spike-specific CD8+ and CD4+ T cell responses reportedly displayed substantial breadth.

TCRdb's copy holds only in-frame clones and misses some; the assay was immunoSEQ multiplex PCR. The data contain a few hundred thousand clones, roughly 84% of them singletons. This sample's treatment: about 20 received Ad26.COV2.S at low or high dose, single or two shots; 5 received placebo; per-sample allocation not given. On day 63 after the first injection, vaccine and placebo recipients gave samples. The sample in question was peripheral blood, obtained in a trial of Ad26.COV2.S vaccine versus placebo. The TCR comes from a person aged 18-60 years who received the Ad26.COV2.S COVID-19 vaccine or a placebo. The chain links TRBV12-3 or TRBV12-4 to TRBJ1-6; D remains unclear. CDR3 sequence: CASSSEKVSPLHF. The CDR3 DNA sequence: TGTGCCAGCAGTTCCGAGAAGGTTTCACCCCTCCACTTT.